This paragraph covers one T cell receptor (beta chain) sequence. This clonotype came up a few times. What this receptor recognizes is not known. It has no much larger one-base neighbor in the sample; base qualities were not kept. Ficoll-Paque density gradient centrifugation was the method used to isolate PBMCs. Sequencing was performed on an Illumina NovaSeq 6000. Using 5'RACE with constant-segment primers, TCRalpha and TCRbeta cDNA libraries were constructed, with sample barcodes and unique molecular identifiers added in the process. RNA was extracted from every sample with Trizol reagent. Library amplification was performed in two PCR steps, and a second sample barcode and Illumina TruSeq adapters were introduced in the second step. Libraries were sequenced on an Illumina NovaSeq with 2 x 150 bp paired-end reads. As for the original processing: Reads were demultiplexed and collapsed into UMI-guided consensus sequences with migec v1.2.7. Using mixcr v2.1.11, UMI consensuses were aligned to TRA and TRB V and J templates and then assembled into clonotypes. A clonotype was counted as expanded or contracted only when both edgeR and NoisET called the clonotype significant, with the noise models trained on biological replicates. For edgeR calls, the thresholds were a false discovery rate-adjusted p below 0.01 and a log2 fold-change of 1. As an exploratory analysis of dynamics, max-normalized trajectories of the 1000 most abundant clonotypes were examined by PCA with hierarchical clustering. Separately sequenced CD4+ and CD8+ repertoires were used to assign the CD4 or CD8 phenotype of responding clones. TCRdb took the public reads, trimmed them with fastp at Q25, ran MiXCR for clone calling and kept in-frame beta chains. One record per CDR3 amino acid sequence lists the most common genes and DNA. TCRdb, not the original authors, processed these V and J calls. The sample contains about 270,000 distinct CDR3 sequences, around 16% of them found a single time. Roughly 24% of the sample lies in the top ten.

The data were taken from a study of T-cell memory formation after mild COVID-19 (dated by TCRdb to 2020 to 2022). Turning to the overall study: Most TCR sequence clusters were specific to one of the two donors. The cohort comprised two young, previously healthy adult volunteers, one female and one male. Longitudinal TCRalpha and TCRbeta repertoire sequencing tracked T-cell clones expanding and contracting after mild COVID-19 in two donors.

General study outcomes and caveats: SARS-CoV-2 specificity of the second-wave clones peaking on day 37 was not confirmed. Contracting CD4+ clones appeared mostly in the CM and EM memory subsets, whereas CD8+ clones were enriched in EMRA. Some responding clones were found in pre-infection memory, which suggests that pre-existing cross-reactive memory T cells took part in the SARS-CoV-2 response. From day 15 to 85, contracting clones showed balanced CD4/CD8 phenotypes, whereas a second wave of clones that expanded from day 15 to 37 leaned towards CD4+. Only a couple of mild cases were covered by the study, and larger cohorts that include severe cases with pre-infection samples were considered necessary.

The CDR3 covers 14 residues, taking in both the cysteine and the phenylalanine. The only DNA kept is the CDR3, 42 bases in frame from the first base. Based on the germline V gene (reference sequence), the CDR1 and CDR2 sequences are DFQATT and SNEGSKA. Cut back by 5 bases and 10 bases, the V and J ends lie 18 bases apart. The chain couples TRBV20-1 to TRBJ1-6; the D segment cannot be called with confidence. The specimen was PBMCs or a T cell subset sorted from them (not recorded which). This TCR came from a man between 18 and 29 years old who had mild COVID-19 (a few samples of this study predate the infection). The sample titles of this study are shuffled in the database, so cell type and time point are left out; the donor was told from shared clones. The DNA reads as follows: TGCAGTGCTGCCGTGGGTCTAGCGAACTCACCCCTCCACTTT. Its protein product is CSAAVGLANSPLHF.